This T cell receptor beta chain was profiled in a study of CD8+ T cells in alopecia areata. In each case, RNA was isolated and then reverse transcribed into cDNA as the sequencing template. Clones were sequenced by immunoSEQ multiplex PCR, and TCRdb holds only the in-frame ones, with some missing. The profile shows 90,000 to 150,000 clones, 58% of them singletons. V lost 5 bases and J lost 4, with 11 bases in between. The CDR3 loop spans 14 amino acids. CDR1 is SGHVS, CDR2 FQNEAQ, per germline. With respect to this clone: What it binds is not known.

Treatment noted: oral pan-JAK inhibitor, 5-10 mg twice daily. Broader study findings: Compared with normal scalp, lesional scalp had higher clonality and more expanded CD8+ clones.

The rearrangement uses TRBV7-8 and TRBJ1-4; D uncertain. Sample: CD8+ T cells sorted from blood, taken at week 4, from a patient treated with tofacitinib. This TCR came from a human donor with alopecia areata. CDR3 sequence (DNA): TGTGCCAGCAGCCCCAGCAGGATTAATGAAAAACTGTTTTTT. This translates into CASSPSRINEKLFF.